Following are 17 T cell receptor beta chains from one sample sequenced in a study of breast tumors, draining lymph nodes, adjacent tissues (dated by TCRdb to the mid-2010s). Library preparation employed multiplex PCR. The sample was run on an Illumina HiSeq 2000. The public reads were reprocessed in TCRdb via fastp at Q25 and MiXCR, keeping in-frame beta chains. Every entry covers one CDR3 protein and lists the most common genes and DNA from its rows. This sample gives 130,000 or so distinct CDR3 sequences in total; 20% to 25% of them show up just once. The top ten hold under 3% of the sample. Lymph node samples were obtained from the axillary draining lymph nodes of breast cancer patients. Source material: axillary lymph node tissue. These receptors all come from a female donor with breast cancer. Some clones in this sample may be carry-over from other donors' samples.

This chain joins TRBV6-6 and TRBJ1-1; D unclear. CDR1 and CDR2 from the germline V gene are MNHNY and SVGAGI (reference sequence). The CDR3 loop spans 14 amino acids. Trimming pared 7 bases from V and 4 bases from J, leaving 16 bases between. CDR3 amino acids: CASILGGVGTEAFF. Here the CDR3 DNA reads TGTGCCAGCATCCTAGGCGGGGTTGGCACTGAAGCTTTCTTT.

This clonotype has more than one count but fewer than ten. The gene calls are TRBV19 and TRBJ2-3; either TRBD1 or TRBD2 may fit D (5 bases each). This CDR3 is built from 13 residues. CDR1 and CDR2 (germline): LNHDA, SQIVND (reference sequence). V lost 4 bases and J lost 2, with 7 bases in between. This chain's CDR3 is CASSRGPTDTQYF. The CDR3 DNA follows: TGTGCCAGTAGTAGGGGACCCACAGATACGCAGTATTTT. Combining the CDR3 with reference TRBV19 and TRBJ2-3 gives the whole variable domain DGGITQSPKYLFRKEGQNVTLSCEQNLNHDAMYWYRQDPGQGLRLIYYSQIVNDFQKGDIAEGYSVSREKKESFPLTVTSAQKNPTAFYLCASSRGPTDTQYFGPGTRLTVL.

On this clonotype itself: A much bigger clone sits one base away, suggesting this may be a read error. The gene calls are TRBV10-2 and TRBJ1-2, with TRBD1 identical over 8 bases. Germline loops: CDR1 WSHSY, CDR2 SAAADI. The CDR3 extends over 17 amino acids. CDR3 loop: CASRESETGVDKYGYTF. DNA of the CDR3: TGCGCCAGCCGTGAGTCCGAGACAGGGGTAGATAAGTATGGCTACACCTTC.

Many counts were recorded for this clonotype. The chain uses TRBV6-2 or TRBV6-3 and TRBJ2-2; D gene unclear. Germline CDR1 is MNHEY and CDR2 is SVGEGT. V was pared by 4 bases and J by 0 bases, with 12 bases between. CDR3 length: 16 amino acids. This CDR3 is CASSSFWGSNTGELFF. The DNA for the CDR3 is TGTGCCAGCAGTTCCTTCTGGGGTTCGAACACCGGGGAGCTGTTTTTT.

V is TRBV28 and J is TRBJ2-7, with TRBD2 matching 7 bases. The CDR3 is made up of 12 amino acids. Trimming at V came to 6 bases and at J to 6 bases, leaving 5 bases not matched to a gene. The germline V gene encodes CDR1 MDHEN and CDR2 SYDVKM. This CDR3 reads CASSPRTSEQYF. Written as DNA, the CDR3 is TGTGCCAGCAGCCCAAGGACTAGCGAGCAGTACTTC. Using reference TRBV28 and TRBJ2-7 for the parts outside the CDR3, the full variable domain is DVKVTQSSRYLVKRTGEKVFLECVQDMDHENMFWYRQDPGLGLRLIYFSYDVKMKEKGDIPEGYSVSREKKERFSLILESASTNQTSMYLCASSPRTSEQYFGPGTRLTVT.

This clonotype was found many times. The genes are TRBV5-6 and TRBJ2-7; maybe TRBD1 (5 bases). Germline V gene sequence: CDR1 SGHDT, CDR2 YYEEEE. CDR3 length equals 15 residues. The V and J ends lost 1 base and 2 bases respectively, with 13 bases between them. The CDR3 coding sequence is TGTGCCAGCAGCTTGTCAAAGGGGCCGGCCTACGAGCAGTACTTC. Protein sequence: CASSLSKGPAYEQYF.

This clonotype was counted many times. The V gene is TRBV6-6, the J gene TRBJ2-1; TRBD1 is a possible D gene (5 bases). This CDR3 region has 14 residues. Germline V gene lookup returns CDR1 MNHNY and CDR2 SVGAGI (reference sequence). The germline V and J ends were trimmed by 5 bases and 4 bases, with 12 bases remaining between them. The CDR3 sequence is CASSPGSGYNEQFF. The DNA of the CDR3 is TGTGCCAGCAGTCCAGGGTCTGGGTACAATGAGCAGTTCTTC.

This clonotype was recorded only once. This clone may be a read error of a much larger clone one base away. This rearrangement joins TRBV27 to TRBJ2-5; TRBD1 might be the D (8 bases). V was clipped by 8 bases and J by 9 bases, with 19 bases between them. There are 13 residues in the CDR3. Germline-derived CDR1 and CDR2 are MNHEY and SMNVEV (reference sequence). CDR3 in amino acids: CASGTGGGEAQYF. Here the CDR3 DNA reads TGTGCCAGCGGTACAGGGGGGGGGGAGGCCCAGTACTTC.

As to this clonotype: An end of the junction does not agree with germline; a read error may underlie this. For the CDR3, the DNA is TGTGCCAGTAGCCCGGGACAGGGGTACGAGCAGCACTTC. Translation gives CASSPGQGYEQHF. The chain uses TRBV19 and TRBJ2-7; 10 bases align to TRBD1. The CDR3 extends over 13 amino acids. CDR1 and CDR2 (germline): LNHDA, SQIVND (reference sequence).

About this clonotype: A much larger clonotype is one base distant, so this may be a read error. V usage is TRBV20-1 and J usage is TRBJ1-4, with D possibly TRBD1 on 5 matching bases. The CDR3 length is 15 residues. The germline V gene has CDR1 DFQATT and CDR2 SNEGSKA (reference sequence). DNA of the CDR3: TGCAGTGCTAGAGATCTTCGGGGCGCGGGTGAAGAACTGTTTTTT. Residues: CSARDLRGAGEELFF.

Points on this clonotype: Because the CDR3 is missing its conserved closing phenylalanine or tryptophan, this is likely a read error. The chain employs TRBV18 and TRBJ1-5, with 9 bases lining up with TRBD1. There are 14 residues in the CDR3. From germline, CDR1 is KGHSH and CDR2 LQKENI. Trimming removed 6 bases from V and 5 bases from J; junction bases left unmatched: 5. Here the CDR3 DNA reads TGTGCCAGCTCGCAAGGACAGGGGCATCAGCCCCAGCATTCT. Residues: CASSQGQGHQPQHS.

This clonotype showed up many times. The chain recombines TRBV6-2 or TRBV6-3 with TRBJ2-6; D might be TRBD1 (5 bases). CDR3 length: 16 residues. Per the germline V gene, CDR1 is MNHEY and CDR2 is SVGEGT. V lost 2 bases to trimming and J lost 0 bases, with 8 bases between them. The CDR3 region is CASSYSRASGANVLTF. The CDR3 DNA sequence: TGTGCCAGCAGTTACAGCAGGGCCTCTGGGGCCAACGTCCTGACTTTC.

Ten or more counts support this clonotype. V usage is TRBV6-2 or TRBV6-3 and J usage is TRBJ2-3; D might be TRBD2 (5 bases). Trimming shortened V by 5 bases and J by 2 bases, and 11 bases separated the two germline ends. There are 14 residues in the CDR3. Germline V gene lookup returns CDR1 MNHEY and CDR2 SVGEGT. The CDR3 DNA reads TGTGCCAGCAGTGGTACTAGGTTCACAGATACGCAGTATTTT. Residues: CASSGTRFTDTQYF.

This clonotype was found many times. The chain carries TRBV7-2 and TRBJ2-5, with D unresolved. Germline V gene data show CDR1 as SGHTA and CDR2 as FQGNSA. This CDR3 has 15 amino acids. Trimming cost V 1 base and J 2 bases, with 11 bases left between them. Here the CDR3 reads CASSLVLAQQETQYF. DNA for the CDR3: TGTGCCAGCAGCTTAGTCTTAGCCCAGCAAGAGACCCAGTACTTC.

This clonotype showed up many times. The DNA of the CDR3 is TGTGCCAGCAGCTTAGGACTAGTTAATTCCTACGAGCAGTACTTC. Protein: CASSLGLVNSYEQYF. The chain is built from TRBV11-3 and TRBJ2-7, with a tentative D call TRBD2 (6 bases). The V gene's germline CDR1 is SGHNT and CDR2 YENEEA. The CDR3 is 15 residues long. Trimming took off 1 base at V and 1 base at J, with 11 bases between the two ends.

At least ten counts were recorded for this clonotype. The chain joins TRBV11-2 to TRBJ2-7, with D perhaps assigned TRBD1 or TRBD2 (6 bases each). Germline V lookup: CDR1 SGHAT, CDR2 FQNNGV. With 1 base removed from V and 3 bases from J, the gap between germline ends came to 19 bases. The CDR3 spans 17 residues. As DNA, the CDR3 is TGTGCCAGCAGCTTAGGGGGGGCGCGGGTTGGTGTCTACGAGCAGTACTTC. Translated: CASSLGGARVGVYEQYF.

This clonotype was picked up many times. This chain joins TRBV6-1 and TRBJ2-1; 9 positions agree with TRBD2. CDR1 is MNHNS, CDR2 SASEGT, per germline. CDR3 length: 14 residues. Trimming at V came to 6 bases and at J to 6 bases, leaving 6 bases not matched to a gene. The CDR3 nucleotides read TGTGCCAGCAGGGTAGCGGGAGACTTCAATGAGCAGTTCTTC. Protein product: CASRVAGDFNEQFF.